This T cell receptor beta chain was identified during a study of long-term antiretroviral therapy in people with HIV. Study-level results: Across all time points, the repertoire was dominated by clones that expanded before ART. Controls had broader CDR3 length ranges than HIV repertoires did.

Survey-level immunoSEQ v3.0 assays were run. Sequencing used immunoSEQ multiplex PCR; TCRdb keeps in-frame clones, though not all of them. The repertoire has roughly 18,000 clones, approximately 93% of them found once; the top ten carry over 10%. Note on this clone: What it binds is not known.

None of the participants with HIV were treated outside the United States. Trimming pared 4 bases from V and 4 bases from J, leaving 17 bases between. Germline V gives CDR1 LNHDA, CDR2 SQIVND (reference sequence). The CDR3 has 15 amino acids. The chain combines TRBV19 with TRBJ2-7, with D maybe TRBD1 (6 bases). This sequence was found in a woman between 40 and 50 years old with HIV. Specimen: unsorted PBMCs, collected 0.6 years after starting antiretroviral therapy. CDR3 sequence: CASSKTGSLGYEQYF. In nucleotides, the CDR3 is TGTGCCAGTAGTAAGACAGGATCATTGGGGTACGAGCAGTACTTC.